Below are 11 T cell receptor beta chains sequenced from a single sample in a study of vaccination and CD4 T cells after COVID-19 (dated by TCRdb to about 2022). Library prep was done by PCR. For sequencing, an Illumina iSeq 100 was employed. TCRdb ran its own pipeline on the public reads, namely fastp trimming at Q25 and MiXCR clone calling, and kept in-frame beta chains. Entries that share a CDR3 protein sequence are merged under the most common genes and DNA. In this sample the table shows around 21,000 distinct CDR3 sequences, about three fifths of which occur a single time. The ten largest account for around 1.1% of the sample. The sample in question was CD4+ T cells from blood, obtained after SARS-CoV-2 vaccination. All receptors come from a human donor who had recovered from COVID-19.

This clonotype was observed once. Germline is not matched at one junction end, which may reflect a read error. The chain joins TRBV12-3 or TRBV12-4 to TRBJ1-5, with a tentative D call TRBD1 (5 bases). The CDR3 sequence is 15 residues long. The CDR3 DNA is TGTGCCAGCAGTTTAATGGGACTTCCGAATCGGCCCCAGCATTTT. Protein product: CASSLMGLPNRPQHF.

This rearrangement joins TRBV7-2 to TRBJ2-3; tentatively, D is TRBD1 or TRBD2 (6 bases each). Germline loops: CDR1 SGHTA, CDR2 FQGNSA. Trimming removed 1 base from V and 2 bases from J, with 10 bases in between. The CDR3 contains 15 residues. CDR3 residues: CASSLGGDTTDTQYF. CDR3 coding DNA: TGTGCCAGCAGCTTAGGGGGGGACACCACAGATACGCAGTATTTT.

V usage is TRBV11-3 and J usage is TRBJ2-2, with 9 bases matching TRBD1. The CDR3 sequence is 17 residues long. The V gene end was trimmed by 5 bases and the J gene end by 7 bases; junction bases not matched to a gene: 14. Germline CDR1 SGHNT, CDR2 YENEEA. The CDR3 spells CASSPGTGHGIDGELFF. In nucleotides, the CDR3 is TGTGCCAGCAGCCCAGGGACAGGGCACGGTATTGACGGGGAGCTGTTTTTT.

This clonotype was observed a few times. The chain employs TRBV20-1 and TRBJ2-5; D gene unclear. CDR3 length: 15 residues. The ends were cut back, 1 base at V and 2 bases at J, with 14 bases in the middle. In germline, CDR1 is DFQATT, CDR2 SNEGSKA (reference sequence). The CDR3 spells CSARGQADSQETQYF. CDR3 coding DNA: TGCAGTGCTAGAGGTCAGGCGGATTCACAAGAGACCCAGTACTTC.

In this sample, this clonotype turned up a few times. The CDR3 sequence: CSATYQGATGELFF. The CDR3 DNA sequence: TGCAGTGCTACTTACCAGGGCGCCACCGGGGAGCTGTTTTTT. The V gene is TRBV20-1, the J gene TRBJ2-2, with a tentative D call TRBD1 (5 bases). Per the germline V gene, CDR1 is DFQATT and CDR2 is SNEGSKA (reference sequence). The CDR3 covers 14 residues. V dropped 4 bases and J dropped 4 bases, with 13 bases sitting between them.

CDR3 residues: CASSLTGSVTDTQYF. The CDR3 DNA reads as TGTGCCAGCAGCTTAACGGGGAGCGTCACAGATACGCAGTATTTT. V usage is TRBV7-7 and J usage is TRBJ2-3; TRBD2 is a possible D gene (5 bases). Trimming removed 2 bases at V and 2 bases at J, with 11 bases between. Germline V gives CDR1 SSHAT, CDR2 FNYEAQ (reference sequence). This CDR3 contains 15 residues.

This clonotype was observed a handful of times. The V and J genes are TRBV7-2 and TRBJ1-6, with D possibly TRBD1 on 5 matching bases. Germline V gene lookup returns CDR1 SGHTA and CDR2 FQGNSA. This CDR3 contains 15 residues. Deletions cut 5 bases from V and 8 bases from J, with 16 bases between. CDR3 protein: CASSLGGGGHSPLHF. Here the CDR3 DNA reads TGTGCCAGCAGCCTGGGGGGTGGAGGGCATTCACCCCTCCACTTT. The full variable domain, completed using reference TRBV7-2 and TRBJ1-6, is GAGVSQSPSNKVTEKGKDVELRCDPISGHTALYWYRQSLGQGLEFLIYFQGNSAPDKSGLPSDRFSAERTGGSVSTLTIQRTQQEDSAVYLCASSLGGGGHSPLHFGNGTRLTVT.

This rearrangement joins TRBV19 to TRBJ2-4; D gene uncertain. This CDR3 contains 16 residues. In germline, CDR1 is LNHDA, CDR2 SQIVND (reference sequence). Between the trimmed V and J ends, which lost 1 base and 0 bases, there was a span of 10 bases. CDR3 sequence reads: CASSIGGVIAKNIQYF. The CDR3 region has the DNA TGTGCCAGTAGTATAGGAGGAGTGATAGCCAAAAACATTCAGTACTTC.

V is TRBV27 and J is TRBJ2-1; 10 positions agree with TRBD1. V shed 5 bases and J 7 bases; nucleotides not matched to a gene: 11. The CDR3 extends over 16 amino acids. CDR1 and CDR2 from the germline V gene are MNHEY and SMNVEV (reference sequence). As DNA, the CDR3 is TGTGCCAGCAGTCCTCCGGGGACAGGGGTCAGGAATGAGCAGTTCTTC. Translation gives CASSPPGTGVRNEQFF.

This clonotype was found a few times. The J gene is TRBJ1-5, the V gene TRBV19; 7 bases map to TRBD1. The CDR3 has 16 residues. Germline V gene data show CDR1 as LNHDA and CDR2 as SQIVND (reference sequence). The V gene end was trimmed by 3 bases and the J gene end by 0 bases; junction bases not matched to a gene: 5. CDR3 in amino acids: CASSIPTGDSNQPQHF. In DNA form, the CDR3 reads TGTGCCAGTAGTATTCCTACAGGGGATAGCAATCAGCCCCAGCATTTT.

The V and J genes are TRBV5-1 and TRBJ1-3, with D uncertain. This CDR3 has 15 amino acids. Trimming took off 0 bases at V and 2 bases at J, with 9 bases between the two ends. Germline V gene lookup returns CDR1 SGHRS and CDR2 YFSETQ. The CDR3 region has the DNA TGCGCCAGCAGCTTGGCCCCAGGAGCTGGAAACACCATATATTTT. Its translation is CASSLAPGAGNTIYF.